The 25 T cell receptor beta chains in this list originate from one sample, sequenced in a study of beta chain features in type 1 diabetes. TCRB transcripts that were expressed got sequenced, as all of the isolated RNA had been reverse transcribed. Only in-frame clones appear in the TCRdb table, and some are missing; sequencing was by immunoSEQ multiplex PCR. Of around 500,000 clones in the sample, about an eighth were seen once. Sequenced sample: naive CD4+ T cells from blood. The receptors here all came from a woman aged 18-35 years in good health.

Only a few counts were recorded for this clone. The V gene is TRBV25-1, the J gene TRBJ2-5; possibly TRBD1 for D (5 bases). The V end was cut by 1 base, the J end by 5 bases, with 8 bases between. Per germline, CDR1 MGHDK and CDR2 SYGVNS. The CDR3 totals 13 residues. CDR3 amino acids: CASSELWGETQYF. In DNA form, the CDR3 reads TGTGCCAGCAGTGAATTATGGGGCGAGACCCAGTACTTC.

This clone was found a few times. V gene TRBV23-1 combines with J gene TRBJ2-5; D possibly matches TRBD1 or TRBD2 (5 bases each). TRBV23-1 is an open reading frame, and its role is uncertain. This CDR3 is 14 amino acids long. Trimming left V 4 bases short and J 6 bases short, with 15 bases between. The CDR3 is CASSRHRDVKTQYF. DNA for the CDR3: TGCGCCAGCAGTCGCCACCGGGACGTAAAGACCCAGTACTTC.

This clone was seen only a few times. This chain connects TRBV28 to TRBJ1-1; D call uncertain. The CDR3 covers 12 residues. Looked up from germline, CDR1 is MDHEN and CDR2 is SYDVKM. The ends were cut back, 2 bases at V and 3 bases at J, with 4 bases in the middle. CDR3 in DNA: TGTGCCAGCAGTTTAATCGACACTGAAGCTTTCTTT. It is translated as CASSLIDTEAFF.

This clone was counted only a few times. The chain combines TRBV6-6 with TRBJ2-7; no definite D call. Trimming pared 6 bases from V and 6 bases from J, leaving 12 bases between. This CDR3 comprises 12 residues. Germline assignment: CDR1 MNHNY and CDR2 SVGAGI (reference sequence). Here the CDR3 reads CASSPSVGEQYF. In nucleotides, the CDR3 is TGTGCCAGCAGCCCCTCTGTGGGCGAGCAGTACTTC.

The chain carries TRBV29-1 and TRBJ2-5; 8 bases line up with TRBD1. V lost 4 bases, J lost 0 bases, and 13 bases stayed unmatched. The germline CDR1 and CDR2 sequences are SQVTM and ANQGSEA. The CDR3 runs to 17 residues. CDR3 coding DNA: TGCAGCGTTGGGTCCCAGGGGGCTGTACGGTACCAAGAGACCCAGTACTTC. Translation gives CSVGSQGAVRYQETQYF.

This clone was recorded once. The chain employs TRBV9 and TRBJ2-3; 12 positions match TRBD2. With 6 bases clipped from V and 4 bases from J, the junction kept 9 bases outside the gene matches. The length of the CDR3 is 16 residues. CDR1 is SGDLS and CDR2 is YYNGEE in the germline V gene. The CDR3 sequence is CASTEGLAGVSDTQYF. For the CDR3, the DNA is TGTGCCAGCACCGAGGGACTAGCGGGCGTGTCAGATACGCAGTATTTT. The entire variable domain, with the rest obtained from reference TRBV9 and TRBJ2-3, is as follows: DSGVTQTPKHLITATGQRVTLRCSPRSGDLSVYWYQQSLDQGLQFLIQYYNGEERAKGNILERFSAQQFPDLHSELNLSSLELGDSALYFCASTEGLAGVSDTQYFGPGTRLTVL.

This clone has just a few counts. This chain links TRBV29-1 with TRBJ1-1, with D possibly matching TRBD1 (5 bases). The germline gives CDR1 SQVTM, CDR2 ANQGSEA. CDR3 length: 14 residues. V lost 3 bases to trimming and J lost 1 base, with 12 bases between them. This chain's CDR3 is CSVDRGGGNTEAFF. Here the CDR3 DNA reads TGCAGCGTTGACCGGGGCGGAGGGAACACTGAAGCTTTCTTT.

In its sample, this clone was seen a few times. The chain recombines TRBV29-1 with TRBJ2-1; TRBD2 is a possible D gene (6 bases). The CDR3 runs to 17 residues. V was clipped by 7 bases and J by 7 bases, with 29 bases between them. Looked up from germline, CDR1 is SQVTM and CDR2 is ANQGSEA. The CDR3 region is CSAGRGKTGSQGNEQFF. The CDR3 DNA follows: TGCAGCGCTGGACGGGGGAAAACGGGTAGCCAGGGTAATGAGCAGTTCTTC.

This clone was found many times. This chain joins TRBV10-3 and TRBJ2-7; D gene ambiguous. Trimming took 3 bases from V and 4 from J, leaving 4 bases between them. CDR1 is ENHRY and CDR2 is SYGVKD in the germline V gene. CDR3 length: 11 amino acids. This CDR3 is CAISDGYEQYF. As DNA, the CDR3 is TGTGCCATCAGTGATGGTTACGAGCAGTACTTC.

J is TRBJ2-5 and V is TRBV11-3; unclear D gene. V was clipped by 2 bases and J by 1 base, with 11 bases between them. The germline gives CDR1 SGHNT, CDR2 YENEEA. The CDR3 is made up of 15 amino acids. CDR3 in DNA: TGTGCCAGCAGCTTATCGATTACAGCCCAAGAGACCCAGTACTTC. Translated: CASSLSITAQETQYF.

The chain uses TRBV18 and TRBJ2-7; D call uncertain. The CDR3 covers 15 residues. CDR1 is KGHSH, CDR2 LQKENI, per germline. Trimming removed 6 bases at V and 6 bases at J, with 21 bases between. The DNA for the CDR3 is TGTGCCAGCTCCATACATGAGCTCCCCAAGGGCGAGCAGTACGTC. Its protein is CASSIHELPKGEQYV.

The chain carries TRBV4-2 and TRBJ1-6; D ambiguous. V was trimmed by 3 bases and J by 7 bases, leaving 10 bases between them. Per germline, CDR1 LGHNA and CDR2 YNFKEQ. The CDR3 length is 14 residues. CDR3 bases: TGTGCCAGCAGCCAGGACCCAGAGAATTCACCCCTCCACTTT. Protein: CASSQDPENSPLHF.

This clone was recorded many times. The V and J genes are TRBV29-1 and TRBJ2-7; perhaps TRBD1 as D (6 bases). The CDR3 consists of 12 residues. Trimming removed 7 bases at V and 0 bases at J, with 10 bases between. The V gene's germline CDR1 is SQVTM and CDR2 ANQGSEA. CDR3 in amino acids: CSARGISYEQYF. For the CDR3, the DNA is TGCAGCGCCAGGGGAATCTCCTACGAGCAGTACTTC.

The chain joins TRBV4-2 to TRBJ2-1; either TRBD1 or TRBD2 may fit D (7 bases each). The germline V and J ends were trimmed by 3 bases and 4 bases, with 19 bases remaining between them. The germline V gene has CDR1 LGHNA and CDR2 YNFKEQ. This CDR3 comprises 17 residues. The CDR3 nucleotides are TGTGCCAGCAGCCAGGCCCGACAGGGAGGGGGATACAATGAGCAGTTCTTC. Its translation is CASSQARQGGGYNEQFF.

CDR3 coding DNA: TGTGCCAGCAGCAACAGGGCCGAAAGAAGGGGGACGCAGTATTTT. It encodes CASSNRAERRGTQYF. J is TRBJ2-3 and V is TRBV9, with a possible D match to TRBD1 (6 bases). The germline V gene encodes CDR1 SGDLS and CDR2 YYNGEE. The CDR3 has 15 residues. V gave up 4 bases and J gave up 9 bases, with 21 bases separating them.

This clone was picked up a small number of times. The chain couples TRBV14 to TRBJ1-2; D may be TRBD1 (6 bases). CDR3 size: 14 residues. The germline gives CDR1 SGHDN, CDR2 FVKESK. V lost 4 bases and J 3 bases, leaving 12 bases between the germline ends. The CDR3 here is CASSPTPGDYGYTF. The CDR3 bases are TGTGCCAGCAGCCCGACCCCAGGGGACTATGGCTACACCTTC.

This clone has only a few counts. The chain links TRBV7-2 to TRBJ2-1, with no clear D. CDR3 length: 13 amino acids. The germline CDR1 and CDR2 sequences are SGHTA and FQGNSA. The V end was cut by 3 bases, the J end by 7 bases, with 10 bases between. CDR3 in DNA: TGTGCCAGCAGCTTGGCCCCCGCGAATGAGCAGTTCTTC. Its translation is CASSLAPANEQFF.

In this sample, this clone turned up a few times. This chain joins TRBV12-5 and TRBJ2-1, with 7 bases fitting TRBD1. The CDR3 has 12 amino acids. The germline gives CDR1 LGHNT, CDR2 FRNRAP. J lost 10 bases, V lost 1 base, and 1 base had no gene match. CDR3 DNA: TGTGCTAGTGGTTTGGGACAGGGCGAGCAGTTCTTC. Amino acids: CASGLGQGEQFF. Based on the CDR3 plus reference TRBV12-5 and TRBJ2-1, the full variable domain is DARVTQTPRHKVTEMGQEVTMRCQPILGHNTVFWYRQTMMQGLELLAYFRNRAPLDDSGMPKDRFSAEMPDATLATLKIQPSEPRDSAVYFCASGLGQGEQFFGPGTRLTVL.

V is TRBV7-2 and J is TRBJ1-5; D ambiguous. V gave up 6 bases and J gave up 3 bases, with 6 bases separating them. The CDR3 extends over 12 amino acids. From germline, CDR1 is SGHTA and CDR2 FQGNSA. For the CDR3, the DNA is TGTGCCAGCAGTATGGCCAATCAGCCCCAGCATTTT. It codes for CASSMANQPQHF.

This clone was seen repeatedly, ten times or more. The CDR3 is CAWSPTGDEQYF. CDR3 bases: TGTGCCTGGAGTCCCACCGGGGACGAGCAGTACTTC. The chain recombines TRBV30 with TRBJ2-7, with D perhaps TRBD2 (5 bases). CDR3 size: 12 residues. The V gene lost 2 bases and the J gene lost 5 bases, with 10 bases spanning the gap. CDR1 is GTSNPN and CDR2 is SVGIG in the germline V gene (reference sequence). The full variable domain, rest sourced from reference TRBV30 and TRBJ2-7, is SQTIHQWPATLVQPVGSPLSLECTVEGTSNPNLYWYRQAAGRGLQLLFYSVGIGQISSEVPQNLSASRPQDRQFILSSKKLLLSDSGFYLCAWSPTGDEQYFGPGTRLTVT.

Notes on this clone: Being one base from a much bigger clone, this may be a read error. The chain recombines TRBV7-2 with TRBJ2-3; D uncertain. Per the germline V gene, CDR1 is SGHTA and CDR2 is FQGNSA. The CDR3 length is 11 residues. With 2 bases removed from V and 6 bases from J, the gap between germline ends came to 3 bases. The CDR3 nucleotides are TGTGCCAGCAGCTTATGGGATACGCAGTATTTT. Translated: CASSLWDTQYF.

This chain links TRBV4-1 with TRBJ2-7; D unclear. This CDR3 spans 13 amino acids. The germline gives CDR1 MGHRA, CDR2 YSYEKL. Trimming stripped 0 bases from V and 6 bases from J, with 9 bases between. CDR3: CASSQDLRREQYV. CDR3 in DNA: TGCGCCAGCAGCCAAGATCTCCGGCGCGAGCAGTACGTC.

The rearrangement uses TRBV29-1 and TRBJ2-5; D is unclear. V was trimmed by 3 bases and J by 4 bases, leaving 9 bases between them. Germline V gives CDR1 SQVTM, CDR2 ANQGSEA. This CDR3 has 12 residues. In DNA, the CDR3 is TGCAGCGTTGATAGTCGGGTAGAGACCCAGTACTTC. This gives the protein CSVDSRVETQYF.

This clone occurred many times. The chain carries TRBV10-3 and TRBJ2-1, with D tentatively TRBD2 (5 bases). Germline V gene data show CDR1 as ENHRY and CDR2 as SYGVKD. This CDR3 contains 12 residues. V was pared by 4 bases and J by 7 bases, with 8 bases between. The CDR3 loop reads CAISGTVNEQFF. The CDR3 DNA sequence: TGTGCCATCAGTGGGACTGTGAATGAGCAGTTCTTC.

This clone was observed a handful of times. V and J are TRBV2 and TRBJ1-5, with D uncertain. The CDR3 has 12 amino acids. The germline V gene encodes CDR1 SNHLY and CDR2 FYNNEI. Between the trimmed V and J ends, which lost 2 bases and 7 bases, there was a span of 6 bases. The CDR3 nucleotides are TGTGCCAGCAGTGAACGTCACCAGCCCCAGCATTTT. Translated: CASSERHQPQHF.